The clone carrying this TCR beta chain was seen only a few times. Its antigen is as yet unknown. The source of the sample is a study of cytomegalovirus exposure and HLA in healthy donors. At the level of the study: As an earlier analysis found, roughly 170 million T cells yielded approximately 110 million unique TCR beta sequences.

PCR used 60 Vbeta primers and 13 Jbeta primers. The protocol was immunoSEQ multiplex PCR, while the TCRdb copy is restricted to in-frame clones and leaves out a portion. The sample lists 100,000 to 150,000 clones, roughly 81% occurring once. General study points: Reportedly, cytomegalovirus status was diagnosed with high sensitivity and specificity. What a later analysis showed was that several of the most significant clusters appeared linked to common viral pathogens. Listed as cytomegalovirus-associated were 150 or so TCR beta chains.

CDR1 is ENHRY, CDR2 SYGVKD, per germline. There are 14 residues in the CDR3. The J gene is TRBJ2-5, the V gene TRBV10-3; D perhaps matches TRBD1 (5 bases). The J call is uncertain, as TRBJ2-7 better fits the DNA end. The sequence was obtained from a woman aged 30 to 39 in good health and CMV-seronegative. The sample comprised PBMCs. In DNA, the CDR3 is TGTGCCATCAGGCCCCCGTGGGGCGATTACGAGCAGTACTTC. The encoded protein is CAIRPPWGDYEQYF.